This TCR beta chain stems from a study of Ad26.COV2.S vaccination and SARS-CoV-2 variants. Overall study context: Once or twice, 56 days apart, Ad26.COV2.S was delivered intramuscularly.

V lost 0 bases, J lost 3 bases, and 4 bases stayed unmatched. CDR3 length: 15 residues. Germline assignment: CDR1 LGHNA and CDR2 YSLEER. Concerning this clone: What it binds is unknown.

Findings of the study overall: While placebo recipients had lower spike-specific TCR breadth, vaccine recipients had more.

Measured with immunoSEQ multiplex PCR; TCRdb has only the in-frame clones, and not every one. In the table there are fewer than 600,000 clones, around 89% of which are singletons. Treatment here: some 19 received Ad26.COV2.S at low or high dose, single or two shots; 5 received placebo; per-sample allocation not given. Collection of the samples took place on day 63 after the first injection of vaccine or placebo. The sequence was obtained from a person between 18 and 65 years old who received the Ad26.COV2.S COVID-19 vaccine or a placebo. Material: peripheral blood, obtained in a trial of Ad26.COV2.S vaccine versus placebo. The V call is TRBV4-3, the J call TRBJ2-7, with TRBD2 matching 8 bases. CDR3 DNA: TGCGCCAGCAGCCAAGAACGGGGGGGCCTCTACGAGCAGTACTTC. Its protein product is CASSQERGGLYEQYF.